These 11 T cell receptor beta chains were all obtained from the same sample, sequenced in a study of radiation and T cells in renal cell carcinoma. Sample time point: blood 2 weeks post-SBRT. Documented treatment: 15 Gy SBRT to primary tumor, nephrectomy 4 weeks later. Assay: immunoSEQ multiplex PCR; the TCRdb copy retains only in-frame clones and omits some. The sample lists 150,000 to 190,000 clones, about 91% seen once, with 10% to 15% in the top ten. The sample consisted of blood, taken from a patient whose treatment included radiotherapy and nephrectomy. These receptors were collected from a woman in her forties or fifties with renal cell carcinoma.

The chain recombines TRBV6-1 with TRBJ2-1; 11 bases match TRBD2. The germline V gene has CDR1 MNHNS and CDR2 SASEGT. The CDR3 totals 19 residues. The V gene end was trimmed by 2 bases and the J gene end by 5 bases; junction bases not matched to a gene: 14. The CDR3 is CASSELSGSLAGGHNEQFF. The CDR3 nucleotides read TGTGCCAGCAGTGAACTTTCGGGCTCGCTAGCGGGGGGTCACAATGAGCAGTTCTTC.

This clone has just a few counts. The V call is TRBV29-1, the J call TRBJ1-4; D gene uncertain. The CDR3 is 14 residues long. V shed 6 bases and J shed 3 bases, with 14 bases lying between them. The germline CDR1 and CDR2 sequences are SQVTM and ANQGSEA. This CDR3 is CSVAKNRPNEKLFF. The CDR3 DNA is TGCAGCGTCGCAAAGAATCGACCTAATGAAAAACTGTTTTTT. The entire variable domain, with the rest obtained from reference TRBV29-1 and TRBJ1-4, is as follows: SAVISQKPSRDICQRGTSLTIQCQVDSQVTMMFWYRQQPGQSLTLIATANQGSEATYESGFVIDKFPISRPNLTFSTLTVSNMSPEDSSIYLCSVAKNRPNEKLFFGSGTQLSVL.

V usage is TRBV10-3 and J usage is TRBJ2-7; 12 bases agree with TRBD2. Per germline, CDR1 ENHRY and CDR2 SYGVKD. CDR3 size: 15 residues. V shed 6 bases, J shed 3 bases, and the junction held 6 bases outside the gene matches. CDR3 sequence: CAIREGLAGSYEQYF. The CDR3 bases are TGTGCCATCAGAGAAGGACTAGCGGGGAGCTACGAGCAGTACTTC.

V gene TRBV7-2 combines with J gene TRBJ1-1; possibly TRBD1 for D (5 bases). The germline V gene encodes CDR1 SGHTA and CDR2 FQGNSA. The CDR3 loop spans 16 amino acids. V lost 1 base to trimming and J lost 1 base, with 13 bases between them. CDR3: CASSLGGGPANTEAFF. CDR3 DNA: TGTGCCAGCAGCTTAGGCGGGGGTCCAGCGAACACTGAAGCTTTCTTT.

V usage is TRBV9 and J usage is TRBJ1-1, with 7 nucleotides matching TRBD1. V lost 0 bases to trimming and J lost 5 bases; unmatched junction nucleotides: 4. There are 14 residues in the CDR3. The germline V gene encodes CDR1 SGDLS and CDR2 YYNGEE. The CDR3 reads CASSVGRGGTEAFF. CDR3 nucleotide sequence: TGTGCCAGCAGCGTAGGCAGGGGGGGAACTGAAGCTTTCTTT.

In its sample, this clone was seen once. This sequence joins TRBV11-2 and TRBJ1-3; D remains ambiguous. V lost 3 bases and J 1 base, leaving 7 bases between the germline ends. This CDR3 has 14 amino acids. Germline V gene lookup returns CDR1 SGHAT and CDR2 FQNNGV. As DNA, the CDR3 is TGTGCCAGCAGCTTGCAGATTTCTGGAAACACCATATATTTT. It is translated as CASSLQISGNTIYF.

V is TRBV6-6 and J is TRBJ1-2; the D is unclear. CDR1 MNHNY and CDR2 SVGAGI come from the germline V gene (reference sequence). This CDR3 has 14 amino acids. The V end was cut by 1 base, the J end by 1 base, with 7 bases between. The CDR3 region is CASSYLNLNYGYTF. The DNA for the CDR3 is TGTGCCAGCAGTTACTTAAACCTTAACTATGGCTACACCTTC.

This sequence joins TRBV4-2 and TRBJ1-2; no firm D call. Per the germline V gene, CDR1 is LGHNA and CDR2 is YNFKEQ. This CDR3 is 13 amino acids long. Trimming cost V 0 bases and J 9 bases, with 11 bases left between them. CDR3 in DNA: TGTGCCAGCAGCCAAGATAGGGTCGCCCGCTACACCTTC. This sequence encodes CASSQDRVARYTF.

The chain combines TRBV4-3 with TRBJ2-5, with no clear D. Germline V gene sequence: CDR1 LGHNA, CDR2 YSLEER. CDR3 length: 15 residues. Between the trimmed V and J ends, which lost 0 bases and 4 bases, there was a span of 12 bases. The CDR3 spells CASSQDMAVGETQYF. CDR3 DNA: TGCGCCAGCAGCCAAGATATGGCGGTCGGAGAGACCCAGTACTTC.

This chain links TRBV19 with TRBJ2-2; weak D call: TRBD1 (6 bases). Germline loops: CDR1 LNHDA, CDR2 SQIVND (reference sequence). The CDR3 has 13 amino acids. The V gene lost 5 bases and the J gene lost 4 bases, with 8 bases spanning the gap. In nucleotides, the CDR3 is TGTGCCAGTAGTTTGGGGGCCACCGGGGAGCTGTTTTTT. Its protein product is CASSLGATGELFF.

The chain employs TRBV9 and TRBJ2-1; TRBD1 aligns across 10 bases. V was clipped by 3 bases and J by 3 bases; unmatched bases: 6. Germline CDR1 reads SGDLS; CDR2 reads YYNGEE. This CDR3 is built from 16 residues. The CDR3 loop reads CASSAGQGGSYNEQFF. CDR3 nucleotide sequence: TGTGCCAGCAGCGCAGGACAGGGGGGTAGCTACAATGAGCAGTTCTTC.